The 29 T cell receptor beta chains reported below all come from one sample, sequenced in a study of blood T cell dynamics during melanoma immunotherapy. Some clones are missing from TCRdb's copy, which holds only in-frame ones; the method was immunoSEQ multiplex PCR. The table records approximately 16,000 clones, more than 85% of them present only once. Time point meaning: week 3, after first cycle of checkpoint inhibitor. Sequenced material: blood, taken from a patient treated with checkpoint blockade. These receptors were obtained from a human donor with melanoma.

The genes are TRBV7-3 and TRBJ2-2; a possible D gene is TRBD2 (6 bases). Trimming left V 5 bases short and J 2 bases short, with 18 bases between. CDR1 SGHTA and CDR2 FQGTGA come from the germline V gene. There are 17 residues in the CDR3. CDR3 DNA: TGTGCCAGCAGCCTCCTTGGTGGCGGGAAAAACACCGGGGAGCTGTTTTTT. Amino acid sequence: CASSLLGGGKNTGELFF.

Remarks on this clone: The sample holds other DNA sequences that translate to the same CDR3. The rearrangement links TRBV5-4 to TRBJ2-2; 7 bases match TRBD2. The V gene's germline CDR1 is SGHNT and CDR2 YYREEE (reference sequence). This CDR3 contains 14 residues. J gave up 5 bases and V 0 bases, and 1 base lay outside the gene matches. CDR3 protein: CASSLAGRTGELFF. DNA for the CDR3: TGTGCCAGCAGCTTGGCCGGGAGGACCGGGGAGCTGTTTTTT.

The chain is built from TRBV28 and TRBJ2-7; D may match TRBD1 or TRBD2 (5 bases each). The germline V gene has CDR1 MDHEN and CDR2 SYDVKM. Trimming removed 6 bases from V and 3 bases from J, with 15 bases in between. CDR3 size: 14 residues. The CDR3 reads CASSPGRLGYEQYF. The DNA of the CDR3 is TGTGCCAGCAGCCCGGGGCGATTGGGCTACGAGCAGTACTTC.

Written as DNA, the CDR3 is TGTGCCAGCAGCCCCCAGGGGGCTTACAATGAGCAGTTCTTC. Translated, it gives CASSPQGAYNEQFF. V and J are TRBV7-8 and TRBJ2-1; 8 nucleotides line up with TRBD1. Per germline, CDR1 SGHVS and CDR2 FQNEAQ. The junction had 4 bases not matched to a gene; V was cut back by 5 bases and J by 4 bases. The CDR3 spans 14 residues.

The chain is built from TRBV5-1 and TRBJ1-1; the D gene is possibly TRBD1 (6 bases). The V gene's germline CDR1 is SGHRS and CDR2 YFSETQ. The CDR3 has 17 residues. V was trimmed by 0 bases and J by 0 bases, leaving 15 bases between them. This CDR3 reads CASSLGGGIGMNTEAFF. For the CDR3, the DNA is TGCGCCAGCAGCTTGGGAGGGGGAATAGGGATGAACACTGAAGCTTTCTTT.

The rearrangement uses TRBV6-4 and TRBJ1-2; D ambiguous. V was clipped by 2 bases and J by 8 bases, with 12 bases between them. The CDR3 consists of 13 residues. Germline V gene sequence: CDR1 MRHNA, CDR2 SNTAGT. The CDR3 here is CASSDPRTGGYTF. The CDR3 nucleotides are TGTGCCAGCAGTGACCCTAGAACTGGAGGCTACACCTTC.

CDR3 coding DNA: TGTGCCAGCAGCTTAGTTGCAGTACAAGAGACCCAGTACTTC. As protein: CASSLVAVQETQYF. The chain is built from TRBV11-3 and TRBJ2-5; no firm D call. CDR3 size: 14 residues. CDR1 and CDR2 (germline): SGHNT, YENEEA. Trimming left V 1 base short and J 2 bases short, with 8 bases between. The variable domain in full, completed from reference TRBV11-3 and TRBJ2-5, reads EAGVVQSPRYKIIEKKQPVAFWCNPISGHNTLYWYLQNLGQGPELLIRYENEEAVDDSQLPKDRFSAERLKGVDSTLKIQPAELGDSAVYLCASSLVAVQETQYFGPGTRLLVL.

The rearrangement uses TRBV27 and TRBJ2-1, with TRBD2 as a possible D gene (6 bases). The V end lost 0 bases, the J end lost 4 bases, and 13 bases lay between the germline ends. Germline-derived CDR1 and CDR2 are MNHEY and SMNVEV (reference sequence). The CDR3 contains 16 residues. The CDR3 DNA follows: TGTGCCAGCAGTTTATCCCCGGGAGTGTCGTACAATGAGCAGTTCTTC. This sequence encodes CASSLSPGVSYNEQFF.

The J gene is TRBJ2-5, the V gene TRBV25-1; TRBD2 matches at 7 bases. V lost 6 bases and J lost 2; bases outside the gene matches: 6. This CDR3 comprises 14 residues. The V gene's germline CDR1 is MGHDK and CDR2 SYGVNS. In DNA, the CDR3 is TGTGCCAGCAGCCGCGGGAGAGGTCAAGAGACCCAGTACTTC. Protein sequence: CASSRGRGQETQYF. Full variable domain (rest looked up from reference TRBV25-1 and TRBJ2-5): EADIYQTPRYLVIGTGKKITLECSQTMGHDKMYWYQQDPGMELHLIHYSYGVNSTEKGDLSSESTVSRIRTEHFPLTLESARPSHTSQYLCASSRGRGQETQYFGPGTRLLVL.

The rearrangement links TRBV18 to TRBJ1-4, with D tentatively TRBD1 (6 bases). The CDR3 is made up of 19 amino acids. Trimming cost V 3 bases and J 7 bases, with 27 bases left between them. Germline CDR1 and CDR2: KGHSH and LQKENI. As DNA, the CDR3 is TGTGCCAGCTCACCTTTAACCAGGGGAGTCGGTTCTGTTCGTGAAAAACTGTTTTTT. It translates to CASSPLTRGVGSVREKLFF.

The chain is built from TRBV10-2 and TRBJ1-2; no definite D call. CDR1 and CDR2 (germline): WSHSY, SAAADI. The CDR3 extends over 15 amino acids. V was pared by 4 bases and J by 1 base, with 13 bases between. CDR3 amino acids: CASSGLGLHNYGYTF. The CDR3 bases are TGCGCCAGCAGTGGTTTAGGATTGCATAACTATGGCTACACCTTC.

V usage is TRBV2 and J usage is TRBJ2-5, with D possibly matching TRBD2 (5 bases). The V and J ends lost 5 bases and 4 bases respectively, with 14 bases between them. The CDR3 totals 14 residues. CDR1 SNHLY and CDR2 FYNNEI come from the germline V gene. CDR3 in DNA: TGTGCCAGCAGTCCCGGACTTCGGGGAGAGACCCAGTACTTC. Amino acids: CASSPGLRGETQYF.

Concerning this clone itself: Other DNA sequences in the same sample also yield this CDR3. The V call is TRBV7-9, the J call TRBJ2-5, with D unclear. The CDR3 runs to 11 residues. Germline CDR1 reads SEHNR; CDR2 reads FQNEAQ (reference sequence). Trimming cost V 3 bases and J 5 bases, with 4 bases left between them. The CDR3 region has the DNA TGTGCCAGCAGCTTCGGGGAGACCCAGTACTTC. It specifies CASSFGETQYF. Using reference TRBV7-9 and TRBJ2-5 for the parts outside the CDR3, the full variable domain is DTGVSQNPRHKITKRGQNVTFRCDPISEHNRLYWYRQTLGQGPEFLTYFQNEAQLEKSRLLSDRFSAERPKGSFSTLEIQRTEQGDSAMYLCASSFGETQYFGPGTRLLVL.

The J gene is TRBJ1-6, the V gene TRBV20-1; D is ambiguous. Germline V gene data show CDR1 as DFQATT and CDR2 as SNEGSKA (reference sequence). The germline V and J ends were trimmed by 6 bases and 6 bases, with 6 bases remaining between them. CDR3 length: 11 amino acids. In DNA form, the CDR3 reads TGCAGTGCGGGTGGTAATTCACCCCTCCACTTT. Encoded protein: CSAGGNSPLHF.

This clone is a singleton in its sample. The gene calls are TRBV27 and TRBJ1-5, with TRBD1 matching over 10 bases. V gave up 6 bases and J gave up 0 bases; unmatched junction bases: 2. Looked up from germline, CDR1 is MNHEY and CDR2 is SMNVEV (reference sequence). The CDR3 runs 15 residues. The CDR3 DNA reads as TGTGCCAGCAGGGGACAGGGGTATAGCAATCAGCCCCAGCATTTT. Its translation: CASRGQGYSNQPQHF.

This chain uses TRBV6-1 with TRBJ2-7; 9 nucleotides line up with TRBD1. CDR1 and CDR2 from the germline V gene are MNHNS and SASEGT. The CDR3 is made up of 14 amino acids. J was trimmed by 6 bases and V by 8 bases; bases with no gene match: 11. CDR3 sequence reads: CASGPYRGRSEQYF. The CDR3 nucleotides are TGTGCCAGCGGTCCCTACAGGGGGCGTTCCGAGCAGTACTTC.

The rearrangement uses TRBV25-1 and TRBJ2-7, with D possibly matching TRBD1 (5 bases). The CDR3 contains 15 residues. Trimming pared 8 bases from V and 5 bases from J, leaving 22 bases between. Germline assignment: CDR1 MGHDK and CDR2 SYGVNS. The CDR3 reads CASRPVDSLFHEQYF. The CDR3, as DNA: TGTGCCAGCCGGCCAGTTGACAGTCTTTTTCACGAGCAGTACTTC.

V gene TRBV27 combines with J gene TRBJ1-1; the D gene is possibly TRBD1 (6 bases). Germline CDR1 MNHEY, CDR2 SMNVEV (reference sequence). The CDR3 has 18 residues. Trimming removed 8 bases from V and 1 base from J, with 26 bases in between. CDR3 sequence reads: CASRSAIDRGRTNTEAFF. The CDR3 region has the DNA TGTGCCAGCCGCAGCGCAATTGACCGGGGGCGAACGAACACTGAAGCTTTCTTT.

V and J are TRBV10-3 and TRBJ1-1, with unresolved D. This CDR3 has 16 amino acids. V lost 3 bases to trimming and J lost 0 bases, with 14 bases between them. Germline V gives CDR1 ENHRY, CDR2 SYGVKD. The CDR3 DNA follows: TGTGCCATCAGTGATCCCACCTTGAGGATGAACACTGAAGCTTTCTTT. This codes for CAISDPTLRMNTEAFF.

This chain joins TRBV5-4 and TRBJ1-2; a possible D gene is TRBD1 (6 bases). Trimming stripped 0 bases from V and 7 bases from J, with 13 bases between. Looked up from germline, CDR1 is SGHNT and CDR2 is YYREEE (reference sequence). The CDR3 is made up of 14 amino acids. CDR3 sequence (DNA): TGTGCCAGCAGCTTGGTTTCAGGGGTAGTTGGCTACACCTTC. Encoded protein: CASSLVSGVVGYTF.

This chain joins TRBV30 and TRBJ2-7; possible D gene TRBD2, 6 bases. Trimming stripped 4 bases from V and 1 base from J, with 20 bases between. There are 16 residues in the CDR3. Germline V gene lookup returns CDR1 GTSNPN and CDR2 SVGIG (reference sequence). Here the CDR3 DNA reads TGTGCCTGGATCCCTCTTGGGGGGACGGAGTCCTACGAGCAGTACTTC. It yields the protein CAWIPLGGTESYEQYF.

The J gene is TRBJ2-1, the V gene TRBV6-1; TRBD1 might be the D (5 bases). This CDR3 region has 13 residues. Germline assignment: CDR1 MNHNS and CDR2 SASEGT. V was clipped by 7 bases and J by 1 base, with 8 bases between them. CDR3 DNA sequence: TGTGCCAGCACCCGACAGTCCTACAATGAGCAGTTCTTC. Translation gives CASTRQSYNEQFF.

This sequence joins TRBV7-3 and TRBJ2-6; D remains ambiguous. From germline, CDR1 is SGHTA and CDR2 FQGTGA. V shed 1 base and J shed 2 bases, with 6 bases lying between them. The CDR3 has 15 residues. CDR3 in DNA: TGTGCCAGCAGCTTAAGGGCCCCTGGGGCCAACGTCCTGACTTTC. Its protein is CASSLRAPGANVLTF.

V usage is TRBV2 and J usage is TRBJ2-1; TRBD2 agrees at 9 bases. Germline V gene sequence: CDR1 SNHLY, CDR2 FYNNEI. V was clipped by 6 bases and J by 7 bases; unmatched bases: 10. The CDR3 totals 15 residues. The CDR3 loop is CASRAGGLALNEQFF. The CDR3 region has the DNA TGTGCCAGCAGAGCGGGCGGACTAGCGTTGAATGAGCAGTTCTTC.

This rearrangement joins TRBV5-4 to TRBJ2-7, with 7 positions matching TRBD1. The CDR3 totals 14 residues. In germline, CDR1 is SGHNT, CDR2 YYREEE (reference sequence). The junction had 11 bases not matched to a gene; V was cut back by 4 bases and J by 7 bases. CDR3 in DNA: TGTGCCAGCAGCCAGGACAGGTTTTCGGGAGAGCAGTACTTC. As protein: CASSQDRFSGEQYF.

The chain recombines TRBV28 with TRBJ2-7; D tentatively fits TRBD1 or TRBD2 (6 bases each). V was trimmed by 3 bases and J by 4 bases, leaving 13 bases between them. Germline V gene lookup returns CDR1 MDHEN and CDR2 SYDVKM. The CDR3 has 14 amino acids. The CDR3 spells CASSLRQGRYEQYF. The CDR3, as DNA: TGTGCCAGCAGTTTGCGTCAGGGGAGGTACGAGCAGTACTTC.

This clone was seen once. CDR3: CASSPGDYDEQYF. DNA of the CDR3: TGTGCCAGCTCACCAGGGGATTACGACGAGCAGTACTTC. The chain carries TRBV18 and TRBJ2-7, with D unclear. The CDR3 extends over 13 amino acids. CDR1 KGHSH and CDR2 LQKENI come from the germline V gene. V lost 2 bases and J 5 bases, leaving 10 bases between the germline ends. Combining the CDR3 with reference TRBV18 and TRBJ2-7 gives the whole variable domain NAGVMQNPRHLVRRRGQEARLRCSPMKGHSHVYWYRQLPEEGLKFMVYLQKENIIDESGMPKERFSAEFPKEGPSILRIQQVVRGDSAAYFCASSPGDYDEQYFGPGTRLTVT.

The chain couples TRBV27 to TRBJ1-6; D gene unclear. CDR3 length: 16 amino acids. Germline CDR1 is MNHEY and CDR2 is SMNVEV (reference sequence). V was pared by 5 bases and J by 3 bases, with 14 bases between. CDR3 sequence (DNA): TGTGCCAGCAGTCCCTACAGCTACAGCTATAATTCACCCCTCCACTTT. Translation gives CASSPYSYSYNSPLHF.

This clone was found once. This chain connects TRBV5-1 to TRBJ2-5; the match to TRBD2 covers 7 bases. This CDR3 has 15 residues. With 0 bases clipped from V and 5 bases from J, the junction kept 7 bases outside the gene matches. Germline V gene sequence: CDR1 SGHRS, CDR2 YFSETQ. The CDR3 sequence: CASSLDGGRWETQYF. Here the CDR3 DNA reads TGCGCCAGCAGCTTGGACGGCGGGAGATGGGAGACCCAGTACTTC. The variable domain in full, with the rest retrieved from reference TRBV5-1 and TRBJ2-5, is KAGVTQTPRYLIKTRGQQVTLSCSPISGHRSVSWYQQTPGQGLQFLFEYFSETQRNKGNFPGRFSGRQFSNSRSEMNVSTLELGDSALYLCASSLDGGRWETQYFGPGTRLLVL.